This T cell receptor (beta chain) was sequenced for a study of blood T cell repertoires in COVID-19. Study at large: From the United States, Italy and Spain came samples of acute and convalescent COVID-19. Sources were T cells, B-cell-depleted T cells, or PBMCs; the material itself was cDNA or gDNA.

V was shortened by 7 bases and J by 0 bases, with 12 bases between the two germline ends. Germline values: CDR1 SQVTM, CDR2 ANQGSEA. The CDR3 length is 13 residues. How the authors handled the data: Using reference gene primer amplification, nucleated cell counts were estimated. Repertoires were generated with immunoSEQ multiplex PCR, while TCRdb's copy carries only in-frame clones and drops some. V, J and clone size derive from that table, while D and trimming were established from the DNA sequence. The table has 140,000 to 150,000 clones, 60% to 85% seen once. Sequenced material: peripheral blood. This TCR derives from a man aged 50 or older with active or convalescent COVID-19. The genes are TRBV29-1 and TRBJ1-2; tentatively, D is TRBD1 (6 bases). For the CDR3, the DNA is TGCAGCGCTGTGGACAGAGCTAACTATGGCTACACCTTC. Its translation: CSAVDRANYGYTF. The full variable domain, its missing parts supplied by reference TRBV29-1 and TRBJ1-2, is SAVISQKPSRDICQRGTSLTIQCQVDSQVTMMFWYRQQPGQSLTLIATANQGSEATYESGFVIDKFPISRPNLTFSTLTVSNMSPEDSSIYLCSAVDRANYGYTFGSGTRLTVV.